One and the same sample provided the 18 T cell receptor beta chains below, sequenced in a study of Ad26.COV2.S vaccination and SARS-CoV-2 variants. Produced via immunoSEQ multiplex PCR; TCRdb's table is partial and in-frame only. Of just over 350,000 clones in the sample, roughly 81% were seen once. This sample's treatment: approximately 18 received Ad26.COV2.S at low or high dose, single or two shots; several received placebo; per-sample allocation not given. Day 63 after the first vaccine or placebo injection was the time point for sampling. Sequencing used peripheral blood, obtained in a trial of Ad26.COV2.S vaccine versus placebo. These receptors came from a person aged 18-65 years who received the Ad26.COV2.S COVID-19 vaccine or a placebo.

The genes are TRBV19 and TRBJ1-1; tentatively, D is TRBD1 (6 bases). The CDR3 runs 16 residues. Germline loops: CDR1 LNHDA, CDR2 SQIVND (reference sequence). V lost 6 bases and J lost 4, with 21 bases in between. The CDR3 region is CASSRGGGASGTEAFF. In DNA, the CDR3 is TGTGCCAGTAGCCGTGGCGGGGGGGCCTCGGGCACTGAAGCTTTCTTT.

DNA of the CDR3: TGCGCCAGCAGCCCAAACCCGGGACTAGCGGGGGGGTACCAAGAGACCCAGTACTTC. Translated, it gives CASSPNPGLAGGYQETQYF. The rearrangement links TRBV5-1 to TRBJ2-5; 16 positions agree with TRBD2. The CDR3 length is 19 residues. Germline CDR1 SGHRS, CDR2 YFSETQ. The ends lost 4 bases at V and 0 bases at J; junction bases unmatched: 9.

The chain has TRBV18 and TRBJ1-2; tentative D call: TRBD1 (6 bases). Germline assignment: CDR1 KGHSH and CDR2 LQKENI. This CDR3 region has 14 residues. V was trimmed by 6 bases and J by 1 base, leaving 12 bases between them. The DNA of the CDR3 is TGTGCCAGCTCTCTACAGGGTCGTAACTATGGCTACACCTTC. It is translated as CASSLQGRNYGYTF. Full variable domain (missing parts from reference TRBV18 and TRBJ1-2): NAGVMQNPRHLVRRRGQEARLRCSPMKGHSHVYWYRQLPEEGLKFMVYLQKENIIDESGMPKERFSAEFPKEGPSILRIQQVVRGDSAAYFCASSLQGRNYGYTFGSGTRLTVV.

The rearrangement uses TRBV29-1 and TRBJ1-1; no definite D call. The germline V gene encodes CDR1 SQVTM and CDR2 ANQGSEA. Trimming took off 0 bases at V and 1 base at J, with 9 bases between the two ends. The CDR3 runs to 14 residues. CDR3 in amino acids: CSVEDSSGNTEAFF. In nucleotides, the CDR3 is TGCAGCGTTGAAGATTCGTCAGGGAACACTGAAGCTTTCTTT.

The CDR3 region has the DNA TGCGCCAGCAGCCAAAAGATAGGGGGGGATACGCAGTATTTT. Encoded protein: CASSQKIGGDTQYF. The chain has TRBV4-3 and TRBJ2-3; D assignment may be TRBD1 or TRBD2 (6 bases each). The CDR3 length is 14 residues. Per the germline V gene, CDR1 is LGHNA and CDR2 is YSLEER. V gave up 2 bases and J gave up 6 bases, with 12 bases separating them.

The J gene is TRBJ1-5, the V gene TRBV9; possibly TRBD1 for D (6 bases). Per the germline V gene, CDR1 is SGDLS and CDR2 is YYNGEE. The CDR3 length is 15 residues. The V and J ends lost 4 bases and 0 bases respectively, with 11 bases between them. CDR3 bases: TGTGCCAGCAGCATAACAGGGAATAGCAATCAGCCCCAGCATTTT. Residues: CASSITGNSNQPQHF.

The V call is TRBV9, the J call TRBJ2-3; TRBD2 agrees at 8 bases. CDR1 and CDR2 (germline): SGDLS, YYNGEE. The CDR3 covers 15 residues. The V and J ends lost 0 bases and 1 base, in that order; junction bases with no gene match: 1. CDR3 bases: TGTGCCAGCAGCGTAGGGGGACTAGGCACAGATACGCAGTATTTT. Protein sequence: CASSVGGLGTDTQYF.

This clone was detected only once. V usage is TRBV9 and J usage is TRBJ2-1, with D possibly being TRBD2 (7 bases). Trimming removed 1 base at V and 4 bases at J, with 12 bases between. The V gene's germline CDR1 is SGDLS and CDR2 YYNGEE. The CDR3 has 15 residues. Written as DNA, the CDR3 is TGTGCCAGCAGCGTACTCGGGGGGCAGTACAATGAGCAGTTCTTC. This sequence encodes CASSVLGGQYNEQFF. Full variable domain (rest looked up from reference TRBV9 and TRBJ2-1): DSGVTQTPKHLITATGQRVTLRCSPRSGDLSVYWYQQSLDQGLQFLIQYYNGEERAKGNILERFSAQQFPDLHSELNLSSLELGDSALYFCASSVLGGQYNEQFFGPGTRLTVL.

The rearrangement links TRBV6-2 or TRBV6-3 to TRBJ2-2, with 7 positions matching TRBD2. The CDR3 is 15 residues long. J lost 4 bases, V lost 6 bases, and 8 bases had no gene match. The germline V gene has CDR1 MNHEY and CDR2 SVGEGT. DNA of the CDR3: TGTGCCAGCAGCTCCGGACTAGTTGTCACCGGGGAGCTGTTTTTT. Translating gives CASSSGLVVTGELFF.

The chain has TRBV4-3 and TRBJ2-7; D may be TRBD1 or TRBD2 (7 bases each). CDR3 length equals 13 residues. Trimming left V 3 bases short and J 6 bases short, with 12 bases between. Germline CDR1 reads LGHNA; CDR2 reads YSLEER. CDR3: CASSHRGGLEQYF. The CDR3, as DNA: TGCGCCAGCAGCCACAGGGGGGGTCTCGAGCAGTACTTC.

The V and J genes are TRBV5-1 and TRBJ2-7; 9 bases line up with TRBD2. CDR1 is SGHRS, CDR2 YFSETQ, per germline. CDR3 length equals 15 residues. J gave up 4 bases and V 1 base, and 6 bases lay outside the gene matches. Written as DNA, the CDR3 is TGCGCCAGCAGCTTGTCCCTAGCGGGATTGTACGAGCAGTACTTC. Protein sequence: CASSLSLAGLYEQYF.

The chain joins TRBV5-6 to TRBJ1-5, with 9 bases aligning to TRBD1. V lost 4 bases to trimming and J lost 3 bases; unmatched junction nucleotides: 5. The CDR3 length is 15 residues. The germline gives CDR1 SGHDT, CDR2 YYEEEE. The chain's CDR3 is CASSPGTGSNQPQHF. CDR3 nucleotide sequence: TGTGCCAGCAGCCCCGGGACAGGGTCCAATCAGCCCCAGCATTTT.

The genes are TRBV4-1 and TRBJ2-3; tentative D call: TRBD1 (6 bases). CDR1 and CDR2 from the germline V gene are MGHRA and YSYEKL. CDR3 length: 15 amino acids. Between the trimmed V and J ends, which lost 0 bases and 4 bases, there was a span of 11 bases. The CDR3 is CASSQDRGRADTQYF. The CDR3 coding sequence is TGCGCCAGCAGCCAAGACAGGGGACGGGCAGATACGCAGTATTTT.

The chain carries TRBV12-5 and TRBJ2-5; 11 positions match TRBD1. Germline CDR1 is LGHNT and CDR2 is FRNRAP. J lost 5 bases, V lost 3 bases, and 8 bases had no gene match. CDR3 length: 16 residues. The DNA for the CDR3 is TGTGCTAGTGGTTTCAGCCTCCGGACAGGGGGCGAGACCCAGTACTTC. This gives the protein CASGFSLRTGGETQYF.

The chain recombines TRBV5-1 with TRBJ2-3; D unresolved. CDR1 and CDR2 (germline): SGHRS, YFSETQ. The CDR3 spans 14 residues. V lost 0 bases, J lost 1 base, and 6 bases lay in between. The chain's CDR3 is CASSLAPGTDTQYF. The CDR3 DNA reads as TGCGCCAGCAGCTTGGCCCCGGGCACAGATACGCAGTATTTT.

The V call is TRBV5-1, the J call TRBJ2-3; 14 bases are shared with TRBD2. The CDR3 contains 17 residues. The germline CDR1 and CDR2 sequences are SGHRS and YFSETQ. V trimming: 4 bases; J trimming: 4 bases; junction bases outside the gene matches: 8. CDR3 bases: TGCGCCAGCAGCCCACAAGGGACTAGCGGGAGAGCAGATACGCAGTATTTT. This translates into CASSPQGTSGRADTQYF.

The chain links TRBV4-3 to TRBJ2-7; a weak D match, TRBD2 (5 bases). The CDR3 covers 13 residues. The V gene lost 2 bases and the J gene lost 6 bases, with 11 bases spanning the gap. CDR1 and CDR2 (germline): LGHNA, YSLEER. The CDR3 here is CASSQTRAGEQYF. The CDR3 region has the DNA TGCGCCAGCAGCCAAACGAGGGCAGGCGAGCAGTACTTC.

The rearrangement uses TRBV6-2 or TRBV6-3 and TRBJ2-1; the D is unclear. The CDR3 runs to 13 residues. V dropped 6 bases and J dropped 1 base, with 7 bases sitting between them. CDR1 is MNHEY and CDR2 is SVGEGT in the germline V gene. The CDR3 is CASSLRSYNEQFF. The CDR3 coding sequence is TGTGCCAGCAGCCTTCGATCCTACAATGAGCAGTTCTTC.